This T cell receptor beta chain was sequenced in a study of radiation and T cells in renal cell carcinoma. Germline V gene lookup returns CDR1 MNHNS and CDR2 SASEGT. CDR3 size: 19 residues. Trimming removed 4 bases from V and 0 bases from J; junction bases left unmatched: 9. Time point described: baseline pretreatment blood. Treatment of the sample: 15 Gy SBRT to primary tumor, nephrectomy 4 weeks later. Clones were read by immunoSEQ multiplex PCR, and TCRdb kept only the in-frame ones, dropping some. Of approximately 120,000 clones listed, approximately 80% were seen once; the top ten hold approximately 3%.

The input for sequencing was blood, taken from a patient whose treatment included radiotherapy and nephrectomy. This TCR was recovered from a woman aged 60-70 years with renal cell carcinoma. The rearrangement uses TRBV6-1 and TRBJ2-3; TRBD2 agrees at 14 bases. This CDR3 reads CASSGPTSGGVLSTDTQYF. The DNA of the CDR3 is TGTGCCAGCAGTGGTCCGACTAGCGGGGGGGTACTTAGCACAGATACGCAGTATTTT.